The rows below give T cell receptor beta chains drawn from one sample of a study of T-cell reconstitution after alpha-beta-depleted transplantation in children. TCRdb used MiXCR to reprocess the PCR reads, holding one entry per CDR3 protein. This sample yields 150,000 to 250,000 distinct CDR3 sequences, of which approximately 15% are seen a single time; 13% belongs to the top ten. The sample here was PBMCs from the stem cell graft donor, taken from the stem cell graft. The receptors here all came from a human donor who donated a stem cell graft to a child with acute lymphoblastic leukemia. The CDR3 runs from the conserved cysteine through the conserved F or W. Each record gives: D gene, clone size, J gene, V gene, CDR3 protein, CDR3 DNA. The D gene is left open where the match is weak. Some rows have no size entry. The others give once, few or many, or a class for an expanded clone.

d_gene: TRBD2; abundance: many; j_gene: TRBJ2-3; v_gene: TRBV5-5; CDR3aa: CASSLGLATDTQYF; CDR3nt: TGTGCCAGCAGCTTGGGACTAGCAACAGATACGCAGTATTTT
d_gene: NA; abundance: many; j_gene: TRBJ2-5; v_gene: TRBV7-2; CDR3aa: CASSFRQGGETQYF; CDR3nt: TGTGCCAGCAGCTTTAGACAAGGCGGGGAGACCCAGTACTTC
d_gene: NA; abundance: many; j_gene: TRBJ2-3; v_gene: TRBV20-1; CDR3aa: CSASGLAVITDTQYF; CDR3nt: TGCAGTGCTAGCGGACTCGCGGTCATCACAGATACGCAGTATTTT
d_gene: TRBD1; abundance: many; j_gene: TRBJ2-1; v_gene: TRBV10-3; CDR3aa: CAIRTGDNEQFF; CDR3nt: TGTGCCATCAGGACAGGGGATAATGAGCAGTTCTTC
d_gene: TRBD2; abundance: many; j_gene: TRBJ2-7; v_gene: TRBV3-1; CDR3aa: CASSPGLAGVYEQYF; CDR3nt: TGTGCCAGCAGCCCCGGACTAGCGGGCGTCTACGAGCAGTACTTC
d_gene: NA; abundance: many; j_gene: TRBJ2-2; v_gene: TRBV7-2; CDR3aa: CASSRVGASTGELFF; CDR3nt: TGTGCCAGCAGCCGTGTAGGGGCTAGCACCGGGGAGCTGTTTTTT
d_gene: TRBD1; abundance: many; j_gene: TRBJ2-7; v_gene: TRBV7-9; CDR3aa: CASSPDRAHEQYF; CDR3nt: TGTGCCAGCAGCCCTGACAGGGCCCACGAGCAGTACTTC
d_gene: NA; abundance: NA; j_gene: TRBJ2-5; v_gene: TRBV7-2; CDR3aa: CASSHGLIQGTQYF; CDR3nt: TGTGCCAGCAGCCACGGACTGATCCAAGGGACCCAGTACTTC
d_gene: NA; abundance: once; j_gene: TRBJ1-1; v_gene: TRBV2; CDR3aa: CASSPVAGNTEAFF; CDR3nt: TGTGCCAGCAGTCCAGTTGCGGGGAACACTGAAGCTTTCTTT
d_gene: TRBD2; abundance: many; j_gene: TRBJ2-3; v_gene: TRBV12-3/TRBV12-4; CDR3aa: CASSLGRLAGVDTQYF; CDR3nt: TGTGCCAGCAGTTTAGGGAGGCTAGCGGGAGTGGATACGCAGTATTTT
d_gene: NA; abundance: many; j_gene: TRBJ1-1; v_gene: TRBV5-1; CDR3aa: CASSLVGTANEAFF; CDR3nt: TGCGCCAGCAGCTTGGTAGGGACGGCAAATGAAGCTTTCTTT
d_gene: NA; abundance: few; j_gene: TRBJ2-7; v_gene: TRBV10-3; CDR3aa: CAISESASWATAYEQYF; CDR3nt: TGTGCCATCAGTGAGTCGGCGTCGTGGGCTACAGCCTACGAGCAGTACTTC
d_gene: TRBD2; abundance: NA; j_gene: TRBJ2-2; v_gene: TRBV2; CDR3aa: CTFTLGLAGGRVTGELFF; CDR3nt: TGTACCTTCACCCTCGGACTAGCGGGAGGTCGGGTCACCGGGGAGCTGTTTTTT
d_gene: NA; abundance: many; j_gene: TRBJ2-4; v_gene: TRBV20-1; CDR3aa: CSADSQHKGGIQYF; CDR3nt: TGCAGTGCCGATTCGCAGCATAAGGGGGGCATTCAGTACTTC
d_gene: NA; abundance: many; j_gene: TRBJ2-7; v_gene: TRBV20-1; CDR3aa: CTTEQVASYEQYF; CDR3nt: TGCACCACCGAGCAGGTGGCTTCCTACGAGCAGTACTTC
d_gene: TRBD2; abundance: few; j_gene: TRBJ2-7; v_gene: TRBV5-1; CDR3aa: CASSQSLTSESSYEQYF; CDR3nt: TGCGCCAGCAGCCAAAGCCTTACTAGCGAAAGCTCCTACGAGCAGTACTTC
d_gene: NA; abundance: many; j_gene: TRBJ2-2; v_gene: TRBV5-1; CDR3aa: CASSARVTNTGELFF; CDR3nt: TGCGCCAGCAGCGCGAGGGTCACTAACACCGGGGAGCTGTTTTTT
d_gene: NA; abundance: NA; j_gene: TRBJ2-7; v_gene: TRBV7-2; CDR3aa: CASSLGLGREQYF; CDR3nt: TGTGCCAGCAGCTTAGGTCTTGGTCGCGAGCAGTACTTC
d_gene: NA; abundance: many; j_gene: TRBJ2-1; v_gene: TRBV7-2; CDR3aa: CASSLNSGLSEEQFF; CDR3nt: TGTGCCAGCAGCTTAAATTCAGGCCTTAGTGAGGAGCAGTTCTTC
d_gene: TRBD1; abundance: many; j_gene: TRBJ2-7; v_gene: TRBV5-1; CDR3aa: CASSSGQGEGEQYF; CDR3nt: TGCGCCAGCAGCTCGGGACAGGGGGAAGGTGAGCAGTACTTC
d_gene: NA; abundance: few; j_gene: TRBJ1-1; v_gene: TRBV5-1; CDR3aa: CASRLGFGGTEAFF; CDR3nt: TGCGCCAGCCGTCTTGGATTTGGGGGCACTGAAGCTTTCTTT
d_gene: NA; abundance: many; j_gene: TRBJ1-1; v_gene: TRBV5-1; CDR3aa: CASSLSGAGTEAFF; CDR3nt: TGCGCCAGCAGCTTGTCGGGGGCTGGGACTGAAGCTTTCTTT